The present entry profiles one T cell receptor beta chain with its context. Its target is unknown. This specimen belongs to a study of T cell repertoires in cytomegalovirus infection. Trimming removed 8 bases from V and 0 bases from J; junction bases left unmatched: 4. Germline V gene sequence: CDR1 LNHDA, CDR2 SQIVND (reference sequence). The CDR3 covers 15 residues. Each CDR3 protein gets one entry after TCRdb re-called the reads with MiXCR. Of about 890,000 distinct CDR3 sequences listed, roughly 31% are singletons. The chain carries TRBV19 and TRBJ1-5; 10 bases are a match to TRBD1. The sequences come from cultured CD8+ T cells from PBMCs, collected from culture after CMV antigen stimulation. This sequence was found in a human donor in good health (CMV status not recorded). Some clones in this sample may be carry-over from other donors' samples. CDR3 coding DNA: TGTGCCAGTTGGGGGACAGGGGATAGCAATCAGCCCCAGCATTTT. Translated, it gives CASWGTGDSNQPQHF.